This T cell receptor beta chain was recovered during a study of CD8+ T cells in alopecia areata. Findings and limits, study-wide: Greater clonality was observed in lesional scalp samples, especially alopecia totalis/universalis, versus normal scalp.

The length of the CDR3 is 12 residues. The germline V gene encodes CDR1 LNHDA and CDR2 SQIVND (reference sequence). The junction had 4 bases not matched to a gene; V was cut back by 8 bases and J by 3 bases. Reverse transcribed after extraction, RNA yielded cDNA as the sequencing template. Repertoires were generated with immunoSEQ multiplex PCR, while TCRdb's copy carries only in-frame clones and drops some. The sample has about 120,000 clones, less than 70% seen once. Turning to this clone: Its cognate antigen is unknown.

The TCR was taken from a human donor in good health. The chain has TRBV19 and TRBJ2-7; TRBD1 matches at 7 bases. Sequenced input: CD4+ T cells sorted from blood. CDR3 sequence reads: CASADRNYEQYF. CDR3 DNA sequence: TGTGCCAGTGCGGACAGGAACTACGAGCAGTACTTC.